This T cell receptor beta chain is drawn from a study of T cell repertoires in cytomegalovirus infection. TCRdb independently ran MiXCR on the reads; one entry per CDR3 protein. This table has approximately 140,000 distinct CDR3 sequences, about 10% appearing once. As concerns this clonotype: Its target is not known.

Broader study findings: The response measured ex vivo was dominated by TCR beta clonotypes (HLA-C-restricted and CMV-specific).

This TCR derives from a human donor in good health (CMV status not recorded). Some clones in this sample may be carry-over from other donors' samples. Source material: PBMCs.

The CDR3 reads CSARVGGGGPVDTQYF. The CDR3 DNA reads as TGCAGTGCTAGAGTCGGCGGGGGAGGCCCGGTAGATACGCAGTATTTT. This chain connects TRBV20-1 to TRBJ2-3; 7 nucleotides agree with TRBD2. Germline loops: CDR1 DFQATT, CDR2 SNEGSKA (reference sequence). V gave up 1 base and J gave up 5 bases; unmatched junction bases: 12. The CDR3 has 16 amino acids.